The sequence of this T cell receptor (beta chain) was determined in a study of response to subunit inactivated influenza vaccine. The CDR3 sequence is 14 residues long. V lost 0 bases, J lost 7 bases, and 13 bases lay in between. The germline gives CDR1 DFQATT, CDR2 SNEGSKA (reference sequence). TCRdb recomputed calls from the RT-PCR reads with MiXCR, one row per CDR3 protein. In the table there are just under 550,000 distinct CDR3 sequences, under 25% of which are singletons. These data were also filed under a second study, of T cells expressing NK-cell markers. That source notes: UMI-tagged 5'RACE template switching yielded the TCR beta cDNA. It was sorted CD3+CD56-NKG2C+, CD3+CD56+NKG2C- and CD3+CD56+NKG2C+ T cells that provided the TCR beta repertoires. Only alpha-beta TCR T cells were sorted in several experiments, using an anti-gamma-delta TCR antibody.

The TCR was taken from a man aged 45-65 years who received an inactivated influenza vaccine. The specimen comprised CD4+ T cells sorted from PBMCs, sampled 11 to 12 days after vaccination. The chain joins TRBV20-1 to TRBJ2-1; D is perhaps TRBD2 (5 bases). The chain's CDR3 is CSARDIGIHNEQFF. CDR3 bases: TGCAGTGCTAGAGATATCGGGATCCATAATGAGCAGTTCTTC.